One sample yielded the 25 T cell receptor beta chains listed below, sequenced in a study of sequential checkpoint blockade in melanoma. Here immunoSEQ multiplex PCR was the method, and the copy in TCRdb shows in-frame clones only, minus some. The table lists about 5,000 clones, approximately 30% of them singletons, with about a fifth in the top ten. Specified treatment: randomized to nivolumab then ipilimumab (arm A) or the reverse (arm B). Material: tumor tissue (inferred from file names), obtained from a patient given nivolumab and ipilimumab in sequence. The receptors here all came from a human donor with melanoma.

The chain is built from TRBV29-1 and TRBJ2-1, with D possibly being TRBD2 (5 bases). Germline V gene lookup returns CDR1 SQVTM and CDR2 ANQGSEA. The CDR3 has 15 amino acids. V lost 3 bases and J 1 base, leaving 13 bases between the germline ends. DNA for the CDR3: TGCAGCGTTGACCCCAGACGGGGATCCTACAATGAGCAGTTCTTC. The encoded protein is CSVDPRRGSYNEQFF.

This chain links TRBV11-3 with TRBJ2-3, with D possibly matching TRBD2 (6 bases). The germline V and J ends were trimmed by 3 bases and 5 bases, with 12 bases remaining between them. CDR1 SGHNT and CDR2 YENEEA come from the germline V gene. This CDR3 spans 14 amino acids. As DNA, the CDR3 is TGTGCCAGCAGCTTTTCGGACGGGGGAGATACGCAGTATTTT. Amino acid sequence: CASSFSDGGDTQYF.

The J gene is TRBJ2-1, the V gene TRBV19; TRBD2 matches at 7 bases. Germline V gene lookup returns CDR1 LNHDA and CDR2 SQIVND (reference sequence). V shed 5 bases and J 5 bases; nucleotides not matched to a gene: 6. The CDR3 consists of 14 residues. The CDR3 region has the DNA TGTGCCAGTAGTCGCAGCGGGAAGAACAATGAGCAGTTCTTC. Its protein is CASSRSGKNNEQFF.

The genes are TRBV19 and TRBJ2-5, with unresolved D. The CDR3 loop spans 15 amino acids. V lost 1 base and J lost 2, with 11 bases in between. Germline-derived CDR1 and CDR2 are LNHDA and SQIVND (reference sequence). CDR3 in amino acids: CASSIGSRVQETQYF. CDR3 in DNA: TGTGCCAGTAGTATAGGTTCCCGAGTGCAAGAGACCCAGTACTTC.

The genes are TRBV11-3 and TRBJ1-2, with a possible D match to TRBD1 (5 bases). Trimming took 4 bases from V and 7 from J, leaving 16 bases between them. Germline V gene data show CDR1 as SGHNT and CDR2 as YENEEA. The length of the CDR3 is 14 residues. The CDR3 spells CASSYPGGSVGYTF. As DNA, the CDR3 is TGTGCCAGCAGCTACCCCGGGGGTTCGGTTGGCTACACCTTC.

This clone was detected a few times. The chain employs TRBV12-5 and TRBJ2-3; D remains unclear. Germline V gene sequence: CDR1 LGHNT, CDR2 FRNRAP. The CDR3 consists of 13 residues. Here the CDR3 DNA reads TGTGCCAGCACGCGGCCTGGCACAGATACGCAGTATTTT. Translation: CASTRPGTDTQYF.

This chain connects TRBV15 to TRBJ1-5; unclear D gene. Germline CDR1 is LNHNV and CDR2 is YYDKDF (reference sequence). V dropped 6 bases and J dropped 0 bases, with 12 bases sitting between them. There are 15 residues in the CDR3. CDR3 nucleotides: TGTGCCACCAGAGGGCGCGGGAGTAGCAATCAGCCCCAGCATTTT. Its translation: CATRGRGSSNQPQHF.

The sample holds many counts of this clone. The genes are TRBV11-3 and TRBJ1-2, with 7 bases aligning to TRBD1. The CDR3 totals 15 residues. The junction had 11 bases not matched to a gene; V was cut back by 8 bases and J by 2 bases. Germline assignment: CDR1 SGHNT and CDR2 YENEEA. CDR3 region: CASVPEGGRNYGYTF. In DNA form, the CDR3 reads TGTGCCAGCGTCCCAGAAGGGGGCCGCAACTATGGCTACACCTTC.

By share, this clone counts as medium-sized. The chain carries TRBV6-8 and TRBJ2-1; D unclear. Between the trimmed V and J ends, which lost 5 bases and 5 bases, there was a span of 16 bases. Germline V gives CDR1 MNHGY, CDR2 SAAAGT. The CDR3 extends over 15 amino acids. CDR3 sequence reads: CASSDRRRPDNEQFF. In nucleotides, the CDR3 is TGTGCCAGCAGTGATAGGCGGAGACCCGACAATGAGCAGTTCTTC.

In its sample, this clone was seen many times. The genes are TRBV11-3 and TRBJ1-5; D not resolved. The V end was cut by 3 bases, the J end by 0 bases, with 9 bases between. The germline CDR1 and CDR2 sequences are SGHNT and YENEEA. The CDR3 covers 15 residues. CDR3 amino acids: CASSLDRNSNQPQHF. The CDR3 DNA reads as TGTGCCAGCAGCTTGGATCGGAATAGCAATCAGCCCCAGCATTTT.

The chain carries TRBV10-3 and TRBJ1-2, with TRBD1 identical over 7 bases. The V segment lost 0 bases and the J segment 5 bases; nucleotides outside the gene matches: 15. Germline values: CDR1 ENHRY, CDR2 SYGVKD. The CDR3 totals 18 residues. The CDR3: CAISESATGALSLYGYTF. The CDR3 region has the DNA TGTGCCATCAGTGAGTCGGCCACAGGGGCCCTCTCCCTTTATGGCTACACCTTC.

V gene TRBV11-3 combines with J gene TRBJ1-3; 9 nucleotides line up with TRBD1. The CDR3 length is 15 residues. From germline, CDR1 is SGHNT and CDR2 YENEEA. Trimming cost V 0 bases and J 4 bases; bases outside gene matches: 1. The CDR3 loop reads CASSLDGTGGNTIYF. The DNA of the CDR3 is TGTGCCAGCAGCTTAGACGGGACAGGGGGAAACACCATATATTTT.

This chain connects TRBV5-1 to TRBJ2-5, with D perhaps matching TRBD1 or TRBD2 (6 bases each). Per the germline V gene, CDR1 is SGHRS and CDR2 is YFSETQ. CDR3 size: 15 residues. V lost 7 bases and J 3 bases, leaving 19 bases between the germline ends. For the CDR3, the DNA is TGCGCCAGCGGCCTCCAAGGGGGGCTAAAAGAGACCCAGTACTTC. Its protein is CASGLQGGLKETQYF.

V and J are TRBV5-1 and TRBJ2-1; 8 nucleotides match TRBD1. V shed 2 bases, J shed 7 bases, and the junction held 5 bases outside the gene matches. Germline-derived CDR1 and CDR2 are SGHRS and YFSETQ. The CDR3 has 14 residues. The CDR3 here is CASSFGQGGNEQFF. The DNA of the CDR3 is TGCGCCAGCAGCTTCGGACAGGGCGGGAATGAGCAGTTCTTC.

This clone was seen a handful of times. The V and J genes are TRBV11-3 and TRBJ2-1; 8 nucleotides match TRBD2. Trimming cost V 4 bases and J 4 bases; bases outside gene matches: 9. Germline V gene sequence: CDR1 SGHNT, CDR2 YENEEA. The CDR3 contains 16 residues. The CDR3 sequence: CASSSGSAGGYNEQFF. As DNA, the CDR3 is TGTGCCAGCAGCTCCGGGAGCGCGGGAGGATACAATGAGCAGTTCTTC.

This clone has only a few counts. The CDR3 is CASSGPGTGTTNEQFF. CDR3 nucleotide sequence: TGTGCCAGCAGTGGACCCGGGACAGGGACCACCAATGAGCAGTTCTTC. V usage is TRBV6-8 and J usage is TRBJ2-1; 9 nucleotides match TRBD1. V lost 5 bases, J lost 6 bases, and 11 bases stayed unmatched. Per germline, CDR1 MNHGY and CDR2 SAAAGT. This CDR3 contains 16 residues.

The CDR3 region has the DNA TGTGCCAGCAAATTTGACAGGGGGCTGTACGAGCAGTACTTC. Protein product: CASKFDRGLYEQYF. V usage is TRBV6-8 and J usage is TRBJ2-7, with 10 positions matching TRBD1. The CDR3 has 14 amino acids. CDR1 is MNHGY and CDR2 is SAAAGT in the germline V gene. Germline trimming cut 7 bases from V and 4 bases from J; bases unmatched to any gene: 7.

In this sample, this clone is medium-sized. This chain joins TRBV10-3 and TRBJ1-1, with 7 bases identical to TRBD1. Germline trimming cut 0 bases from V and 9 bases from J; bases unmatched to any gene: 4. The CDR3 extends over 13 amino acids. Germline CDR1 reads ENHRY; CDR2 reads SYGVKD. DNA for the CDR3: TGTGCCATCAGTGAGTCACAGGGGCCGAAAGCTTTCTTT. It specifies CAISESQGPKAFF.

This rearrangement joins TRBV6-8 to TRBJ1-1; D call uncertain. CDR3 length equals 15 residues. V was pared by 10 bases and J by 3 bases, with 21 bases between. Germline V gives CDR1 MNHGY, CDR2 SAAAGT. CDR3 bases: TGTGCCATCAGGTCTCCTCAAAGGTGGGACACTGAAGCTTTCTTT. Translated, it gives CAIRSPQRWDTEAFF.

There are a few counts of this clone. The chain joins TRBV11-3 to TRBJ2-2, with D possibly TRBD1 on 5 matching bases. Germline V gives CDR1 SGHNT, CDR2 YENEEA. V was shortened by 7 bases and J by 0 bases, with 15 bases between the two germline ends. CDR3 length equals 16 residues. The CDR3 DNA follows: TGTGCCAGCACCCCCCCCTCGACAGCGAACACCGGGGAGCTGTTTTTT. This codes for CASTPPSTANTGELFF.

The rearrangement uses TRBV29-1 and TRBJ2-7, with TRBD2 identical over 9 bases. V trimming: 7 bases; J trimming: 1 base; junction bases outside the gene matches: 5. CDR1 and CDR2 from the germline V gene are SQVTM and ANQGSEA. CDR3 length equals 13 residues. The CDR3 region has the DNA TGCAGCGCTGCGGCGGGAGGGTCCTACGAGCAGTACTTC. It translates to CSAAAGGSYEQYF.

This clone has more than one count but fewer than ten. This chain uses TRBV11-3 with TRBJ2-1; D possibly corresponds to TRBD1 (6 bases). The V gene's germline CDR1 is SGHNT and CDR2 YENEEA. This CDR3 comprises 17 residues. V lost 1 base to trimming and J lost 7 bases, with 20 bases between them. CDR3 nucleotide sequence: TGTGCCAGCAGCTTAGGATTAGGGGACAAGAGGGTTAATGAGCAGTTCTTC. This translates into CASSLGLGDKRVNEQFF.

The genes are TRBV5-1 and TRBJ2-7, with TRBD1 as a possible D gene (5 bases). This CDR3 has 15 residues. CDR1 SGHRS and CDR2 YFSETQ come from the germline V gene. Trimming shortened V by 0 bases and J by 5 bases, and 15 bases separated the two germline ends. CDR3 sequence (DNA): TGCGCCAGCAGCTTGGCTACAGGAAAATCCCACGAGCAGTACTTC. It codes for CASSLATGKSHEQYF.

The chain combines TRBV12-5 with TRBJ2-3; D is ambiguous. The CDR3 has 13 residues. Per the germline V gene, CDR1 is LGHNT and CDR2 is FRNRAP. Written as DNA, the CDR3 is TGTGCCAGCTATCGTACTAGCACAGATACGCAGTATTTT. It specifies CASYRTSTDTQYF.

The gene calls are TRBV28 and TRBJ1-1; D perhaps matches TRBD1 (6 bases). This CDR3 contains 13 residues. Germline CDR1 is MDHEN and CDR2 is SYDVKM. V lost 6 bases, J lost 2 bases, and 10 bases lay in between. CDR3 sequence: CASRGGPNTEAFF. In DNA form, the CDR3 reads TGTGCCAGCAGGGGGGGCCCTAACACTGAAGCTTTCTTT.